This entry lists 18 T cell receptor beta chains sequenced from one sample in a study of blood T cell repertoires in COVID-19. The table came from immunoSEQ multiplex PCR; TCRdb's copy has only in-frame clones and leaves some out. The data contain about 310,000 clones, approximately 90% of them seen just once; the ten biggest clones take up 2% to 3%. Sequencing used peripheral blood. These receptors came from a man aged 18 to 30 with active or convalescent COVID-19.

This clone was observed a handful of times. This chain connects TRBV2 to TRBJ1-1, with D hard to call. V lost 3 bases to trimming and J lost 11 bases, with 10 bases between them. The CDR3 totals 11 residues. Germline V gene sequence: CDR1 SNHLY, CDR2 FYNNEI. DNA for the CDR3: TGTGCCAGCAGTGACCGAAGCGCGGCTTTCTTT. Its protein is CASSDRSAAFF. Looking up the rest from reference TRBV2 and TRBJ1-1 gives the full variable domain: EPEVTQTPSHQVTQMGQEVILRCVPISNHLYFYWYRQILGQKVEFLVSFYNNEISEKSEIFDDQFSVERPDGSNFTLKIRSTKLEDSAMYFCASSDRSAAFFGQGTRLTVV.

The CDR3 sequence: CASSETQGALRGYTF. CDR3 sequence (DNA): TGTGCCAGCAGCGAAACACAGGGGGCGCTTCGTGGCTACACCTTC. This chain links TRBV5-4 with TRBJ1-2; 9 nucleotides align to TRBD1. This CDR3 spans 15 amino acids. Trimming cost V 4 bases and J 7 bases; bases outside gene matches: 11. Germline assignment: CDR1 SGHNT and CDR2 YYREEE (reference sequence). The whole variable domain, remainder taken from reference TRBV5-4 and TRBJ1-2, is ETGVTQSPTHLIKTRGQQVTLRCSSQSGHNTVSWYQQALGQGPQFIFQYYREEENGRGNFPPRFSGLQFPNYSSELNVNALELDDSALYLCASSETQGALRGYTFGSGTRLTVV.

V and J are TRBV19 and TRBJ2-4; 7 bases map to TRBD2. CDR1 and CDR2 from the germline V gene are LNHDA and SQIVND (reference sequence). J gave up 1 base and V 3 bases, and 3 bases lay outside the gene matches. The length of the CDR3 is 15 residues. CDR3 residues: CASSITGGAKNIQYF. The CDR3 region has the DNA TGTGCCAGTAGTATCACGGGGGGTGCCAAAAACATTCAGTACTTC.

The rearrangement uses TRBV29-1 and TRBJ2-7; D is unresolved. Germline V gene lookup returns CDR1 SQVTM and CDR2 ANQGSEA. This CDR3 has 15 amino acids. V was shortened by 6 bases and J by 0 bases, with 18 bases between the two germline ends. The DNA of the CDR3 is TGCAGCGTCGCCTCTCTAAGTAGAAGCTCCTACGAGCAGTACTTC. Protein product: CSVASLSRSSYEQYF.

The CDR3 reads CASSHPRGGRMEGQYF. The CDR3 DNA follows: TGTGCCAGCAGCCACCCCCGGGGGGGGAGAATGGAGGGGCAGTACTTC. V usage is TRBV14 and J usage is TRBJ2-7; 8 bases agree with TRBD2. J was trimmed by 9 bases and V by 3 bases; bases with no gene match: 16. This CDR3 comprises 16 residues. CDR1 is SGHDN and CDR2 is FVKESK in the germline V gene.

Concerning this clone itself: The sample carries other DNA sequences with the same CDR3. The gene calls are TRBV5-1 and TRBJ2-1; 7 positions match TRBD1. CDR1 SGHRS and CDR2 YFSETQ come from the germline V gene. The length of the CDR3 is 14 residues. With V trimmed by 0 bases and J by 4 bases, 1 base remained unmatched. This chain's CDR3 is CASSLGDRYNEQFF. The CDR3 nucleotides read TGCGCCAGCAGCTTGGGGGACAGATACAATGAGCAGTTCTTC.

The chain joins TRBV7-9 to TRBJ1-5; tentative D call: TRBD1 (5 bases). The V end lost 5 bases, the J end lost 5 bases, and 10 bases lay between the germline ends. This CDR3 is 13 amino acids long. Germline V CDR1 and CDR2: SEHNR, FQNEAQ (reference sequence). As DNA, the CDR3 is TGTGCCAGCAGCCCTGCCAGGGATCAGCCCCAGCATTTT. It codes for CASSPARDQPQHF.

The chain has TRBV28 and TRBJ2-4, with 9 bases that match TRBD1. Per the germline V gene, CDR1 is MDHEN and CDR2 is SYDVKM. With 7 bases clipped from V and 6 bases from J, the junction kept 7 bases outside the gene matches. There are 14 residues in the CDR3. The CDR3 reads CASTPDRGVNIQYF. The CDR3 coding sequence is TGTGCCAGCACCCCGGACAGGGGTGTAAACATTCAGTACTTC.

The gene calls are TRBV28 and TRBJ2-7; TRBD1 matches 9 bases. In germline, CDR1 is MDHEN, CDR2 SYDVKM. V lost 10 bases to trimming and J lost 7 bases; unmatched junction nucleotides: 8. CDR3 length: 12 residues. The CDR3 sequence is CAIKQGALEQYF. The CDR3 nucleotides read TGTGCCATAAAACAGGGGGCGCTTGAGCAGTACTTC.

The V and J genes are TRBV10-2 and TRBJ1-6; possibly TRBD1 for D (6 bases). The CDR3 is 15 residues long. Germline CDR1 and CDR2: WSHSY and SAAADI. Trimming took 7 bases from V and 9 from J, leaving 19 bases between them. The DNA of the CDR3 is TGCGCCAGCAAAGGAGACATGGGGGCGTCTTCACCCCTCCACTTT. As protein: CASKGDMGASSPLHF.

The rearrangement links TRBV5-4 to TRBJ1-2; TRBD1 is a possible D gene (6 bases). Trimming left V 2 bases short and J 6 bases short, with 14 bases between. Germline values: CDR1 SGHNT, CDR2 YYREEE (reference sequence). The CDR3 sequence is 14 residues long. CDR3 bases: TGTGCCAGCAGCTTAGGGAGGGGGGCCAATGGCTACACCTTC. This sequence encodes CASSLGRGANGYTF.

This rearrangement joins TRBV4-2 to TRBJ2-5, with D possibly TRBD1 on 6 matching bases. The germline V gene encodes CDR1 LGHNA and CDR2 YNFKEQ. Between the trimmed V and J ends, which lost 4 bases and 4 bases, there was a span of 19 bases. This CDR3 has 16 amino acids. The CDR3 here is CASSLGGSNGLETQYF. The CDR3 DNA reads as TGTGCCAGCAGCCTAGGGGGATCGAACGGATTAGAGACCCAGTACTTC.

This chain links TRBV10-3 with TRBJ2-7; 14 bases are shared with TRBD2. Germline CDR1 ENHRY, CDR2 SYGVKD. The CDR3 length is 14 residues. Germline trimming cut 6 bases from V and 4 bases from J; bases unmatched to any gene: 2. The CDR3 bases are TGTGCCATCAGCGGACTAGCGGGGGGATACGAGCAGTACTTC. Translated, it gives CAISGLAGGYEQYF.

The rearrangement links TRBV5-1 to TRBJ1-1; D is ambiguous. V was cut by 1 base and J by 3 bases, with 10 bases left in between. The germline V gene encodes CDR1 SGHRS and CDR2 YFSETQ. CDR3 length equals 14 residues. The CDR3 sequence: CASSLNSLYTEAFF. For the CDR3, the DNA is TGCGCCAGCAGCTTGAACTCCCTTTACACTGAAGCTTTCTTT.

This clone was counted a few times. The same CDR3 also results from other DNA sequences found in this sample. The chain carries TRBV6-5 and TRBJ2-3; D is uncertain. The CDR3 covers 11 residues. Trimming took 5 bases from V and 6 from J, leaving 6 bases between them. Per the germline V gene, CDR1 is MNHEY and CDR2 is SVGAGI. The CDR3 DNA is TGTGCCAGCAGTCCCCTGGATACGCAGTATTTT. Translating gives CASSPLDTQYF.

This clone is a singleton in its sample. The chain joins TRBV2 to TRBJ2-3, with 7 bases aligning to TRBD2. V gave up 0 bases and J gave up 2 bases; unmatched junction bases: 5. The CDR3 is made up of 16 amino acids. Germline V CDR1 and CDR2: SNHLY, FYNNEI. The DNA for the CDR3 is TGTGCCAGCAGTGAAGCGGGGGGGTTCTCCACAGATACGCAGTATTTT. Encoded protein: CASSEAGGFSTDTQYF.

The chain is built from TRBV6-5 and TRBJ2-7; TRBD1 aligns across 10 bases. J gave up 4 bases and V 2 bases, and 5 bases lay outside the gene matches. The CDR3 spans 15 residues. Germline V gene lookup returns CDR1 MNHEY and CDR2 SVGAGI. Here the CDR3 DNA reads TGTGCCAGCAGTTACCTGGGGACAGGGGCTTACGAGCAGTACTTC. Protein: CASSYLGTGAYEQYF.

J is TRBJ1-6 and V is TRBV27; D not certain. The CDR3 covers 15 residues. Germline-derived CDR1 and CDR2 are MNHEY and SMNVEV (reference sequence). Trimming took off 8 bases at V and 0 bases at J, with 11 bases between the two ends. The CDR3 region is CASAKKSSYNSPLHF. The CDR3 nucleotides read TGTGCCAGCGCCAAGAAGAGCTCCTATAATTCACCCCTCCACTTT.